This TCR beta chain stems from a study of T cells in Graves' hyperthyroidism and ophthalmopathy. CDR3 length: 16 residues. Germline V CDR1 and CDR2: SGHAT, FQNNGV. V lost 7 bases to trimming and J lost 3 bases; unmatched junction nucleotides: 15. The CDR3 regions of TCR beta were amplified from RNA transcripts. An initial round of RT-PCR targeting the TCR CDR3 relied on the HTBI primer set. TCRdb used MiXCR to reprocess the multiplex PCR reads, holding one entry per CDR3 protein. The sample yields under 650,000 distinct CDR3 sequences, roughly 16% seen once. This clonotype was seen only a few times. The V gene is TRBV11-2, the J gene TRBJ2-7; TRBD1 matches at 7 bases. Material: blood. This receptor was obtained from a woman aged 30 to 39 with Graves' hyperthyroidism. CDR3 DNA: TGTGCCAGCACCTTTCGGGACGGGACAGCCTTCTACGAGCAGTACTTC. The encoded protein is CASTFRDGTAFYEQYF.